This TCR beta chain was recorded in a study of T cell clonality in common variable immunodeficiency. Study-level findings and limits: CVID subjects had higher TCRbeta clonality than healthy controls, most marked in about a third. Reportedly, TCR beta sequences from common variable immunodeficiency showed fewer deletions and N-nucleotide insertions. Fewer TCRbeta clones were shared among CVID subjects than controls.

CDR1 and CDR2 (germline): KGHSH, LQKENI. V dropped 2 bases and J dropped 0 bases, with 12 bases sitting between them. The CDR3 spans 16 residues. Profiled with immunoSEQ multiplex PCR; TCRdb holds only in-frame clones, not every one. Recorded here are 25,000 to 30,000 clones, none singletons. Diagnosis required reduced IgG, IgA and/or IgM with specific antibody deficiency. All CVID subjects were on immunoglobulin replacement for at least one year. Notes on this clone: The antigen remains undetermined. The read terminates 3 residues ahead of where the CDR3 ends, so the germline J gene completes it.

The TCR comes from a human donor with common variable immunodeficiency. Input material: peripheral blood mononuclear cells. The rearrangement links TRBV18 to TRBJ2-3; tentative D call: TRBD2 (5 bases). The CDR3 DNA, read in part, is TGTGCCAGCTCACCAGCCCTAGCCTCTAGCACAGATACG. Its protein product is CASSPALASSTDT. The complete CDR3 reads CASSPALASSTDTQYF.